Presented here are 2 T cell receptor beta chains from one specimen sequenced in a study of long-term antiretroviral therapy in people with HIV (dated by TCRdb to 2022 to 2024). Sequencing of the TRB variable region was done with the immunoSEQ hsTCRB v3.0 assay at survey level resolution. TCRdb stores this immuneACCESS table with in-frame sequences only. Part of the clones is absent; in the studies checked, under half of the shortfall reflects unresolved V genes, and no reason is known for the rest. For this sample the table gives tens of thousands of clones, of which roughly 86% were detected only once. The ten largest clones capture around 5% of the sample. Sequencing was performed on unsorted PBMCs, taken 0.8 years after starting antiretroviral therapy. The receptors shown here come from a woman younger than 45 with HIV.

This sequence joins TRBV11-2 and TRBJ1-2, with 8 bases that match TRBD1. The CDR3 covers 16 residues. V was pared by 5 bases and J by 8 bases, with 16 bases of the junction left unmatched. Germline-derived CDR1 and CDR2 are SGHAT and FQNNGV. The CDR3: CASSQPLGSGGLGYTF. CDR3 bases: TGTGCCAGCAGCCAGCCTCTAGGTTCAGGGGGCCTCGGCTACACCTTC.

The V gene is TRBV19, the J gene TRBJ1-5; D perhaps matches TRBD1 (5 bases). V lost 4 bases to trimming and J lost 7 bases, with 11 bases between them. This CDR3 contains 13 residues. In germline, CDR1 is LNHDA, CDR2 SQIVND (reference sequence). CDR3 in DNA: TGTGCCAGTAGTAGCGACAGAGGACAGCCCCAGCATTTT. The encoded protein is CASSSDRGQPQHF.